The following is a T cell receptor beta chain sequence with its context. Its antigen remains unidentified. The data were obtained in a study of cytomegalovirus exposure and HLA in healthy donors. The study's findings and limits: In a later analysis, compared with equally common non-associated chains, HLA-associated beta chains were more expanded. It was taken for granted in presence/absence analyses that sequencing depth across donors was roughly uniform. Accounts indicate the classifier identified cytomegalovirus status with strong specificity and sensitivity.

PCR amplification relied on 60 Vbeta primers (plus 13 Jbeta primers). Produced via immunoSEQ multiplex PCR; TCRdb's table is partial and in-frame only. The table includes fewer than 200,000 clones, roughly four fifths detected once. After removal of 4 bases from V and 1 base from J, the junction contained 8 bases not matched to a gene. Germline assignment: CDR1 GTSNPN and CDR2 SVGIG (reference sequence). The CDR3 has 16 amino acids. Donors had nominal health at sampling but likely had unrecorded immune exposures. This chain links TRBV30 with TRBJ2-5; TRBD2 matches at 11 bases. Sequencing input: PBMCs. This TCR was sampled from a girl aged 2-10 years in good health and CMV-seropositive. CDR3 amino acids: CAWTLAGGPGQETQYF. Written as DNA, the CDR3 is TGTGCCTGGACATTAGCGGGAGGGCCCGGCCAAGAGACCCAGTACTTC.